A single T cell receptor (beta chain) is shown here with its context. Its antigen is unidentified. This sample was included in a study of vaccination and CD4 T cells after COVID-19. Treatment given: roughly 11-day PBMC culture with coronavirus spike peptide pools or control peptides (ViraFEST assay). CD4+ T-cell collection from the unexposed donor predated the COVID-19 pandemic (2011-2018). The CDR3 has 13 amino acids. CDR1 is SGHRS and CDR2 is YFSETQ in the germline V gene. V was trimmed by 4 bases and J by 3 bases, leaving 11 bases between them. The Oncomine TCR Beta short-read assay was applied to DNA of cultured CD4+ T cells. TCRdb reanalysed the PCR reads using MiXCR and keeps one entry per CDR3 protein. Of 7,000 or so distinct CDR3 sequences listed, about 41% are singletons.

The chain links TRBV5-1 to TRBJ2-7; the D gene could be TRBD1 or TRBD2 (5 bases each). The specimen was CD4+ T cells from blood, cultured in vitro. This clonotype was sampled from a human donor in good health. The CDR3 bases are TGCGCCAGCAGCACGGGACCGAGCTACGAGCAGTACTTC. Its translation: CASSTGPSYEQYF.